The T cell receptor beta chain under discussion was sequenced for a study of blood T cell repertoires in COVID-19. Study-level background: From the United States, Italy and Spain came samples of acute and convalescent COVID-19.

Individuals aged about 18 to 89 years were recruited from about two dozen US areas. Cohorts were based on clinical histories the participants reported. Some clones are missing from TCRdb's copy, which holds only in-frame ones; the method was immunoSEQ multiplex PCR. Counted here are roughly 200,000 clones, around 82% occurring once; the ten biggest clones make up more than 4.5%. This CDR3 is 16 amino acids long. V was pared by 1 base and J by 5 bases, with 6 bases of the junction left unmatched. Germline V gene lookup returns CDR1 SGHDN and CDR2 FVKESK. This clone was counted many times. Sample: PBMCs or T cells enriched from blood (not recorded which). The receptor was isolated from an older woman with acute COVID-19. V and J are TRBV14 and TRBJ2-4; TRBD2 agrees at 9 bases. Written as DNA, the CDR3 is TGTGCCAGCAGCCAAGTGGCGGGAGGGCCCGAAAACATTCAGTACTTC. This gives the protein CASSQVAGGPENIQYF.